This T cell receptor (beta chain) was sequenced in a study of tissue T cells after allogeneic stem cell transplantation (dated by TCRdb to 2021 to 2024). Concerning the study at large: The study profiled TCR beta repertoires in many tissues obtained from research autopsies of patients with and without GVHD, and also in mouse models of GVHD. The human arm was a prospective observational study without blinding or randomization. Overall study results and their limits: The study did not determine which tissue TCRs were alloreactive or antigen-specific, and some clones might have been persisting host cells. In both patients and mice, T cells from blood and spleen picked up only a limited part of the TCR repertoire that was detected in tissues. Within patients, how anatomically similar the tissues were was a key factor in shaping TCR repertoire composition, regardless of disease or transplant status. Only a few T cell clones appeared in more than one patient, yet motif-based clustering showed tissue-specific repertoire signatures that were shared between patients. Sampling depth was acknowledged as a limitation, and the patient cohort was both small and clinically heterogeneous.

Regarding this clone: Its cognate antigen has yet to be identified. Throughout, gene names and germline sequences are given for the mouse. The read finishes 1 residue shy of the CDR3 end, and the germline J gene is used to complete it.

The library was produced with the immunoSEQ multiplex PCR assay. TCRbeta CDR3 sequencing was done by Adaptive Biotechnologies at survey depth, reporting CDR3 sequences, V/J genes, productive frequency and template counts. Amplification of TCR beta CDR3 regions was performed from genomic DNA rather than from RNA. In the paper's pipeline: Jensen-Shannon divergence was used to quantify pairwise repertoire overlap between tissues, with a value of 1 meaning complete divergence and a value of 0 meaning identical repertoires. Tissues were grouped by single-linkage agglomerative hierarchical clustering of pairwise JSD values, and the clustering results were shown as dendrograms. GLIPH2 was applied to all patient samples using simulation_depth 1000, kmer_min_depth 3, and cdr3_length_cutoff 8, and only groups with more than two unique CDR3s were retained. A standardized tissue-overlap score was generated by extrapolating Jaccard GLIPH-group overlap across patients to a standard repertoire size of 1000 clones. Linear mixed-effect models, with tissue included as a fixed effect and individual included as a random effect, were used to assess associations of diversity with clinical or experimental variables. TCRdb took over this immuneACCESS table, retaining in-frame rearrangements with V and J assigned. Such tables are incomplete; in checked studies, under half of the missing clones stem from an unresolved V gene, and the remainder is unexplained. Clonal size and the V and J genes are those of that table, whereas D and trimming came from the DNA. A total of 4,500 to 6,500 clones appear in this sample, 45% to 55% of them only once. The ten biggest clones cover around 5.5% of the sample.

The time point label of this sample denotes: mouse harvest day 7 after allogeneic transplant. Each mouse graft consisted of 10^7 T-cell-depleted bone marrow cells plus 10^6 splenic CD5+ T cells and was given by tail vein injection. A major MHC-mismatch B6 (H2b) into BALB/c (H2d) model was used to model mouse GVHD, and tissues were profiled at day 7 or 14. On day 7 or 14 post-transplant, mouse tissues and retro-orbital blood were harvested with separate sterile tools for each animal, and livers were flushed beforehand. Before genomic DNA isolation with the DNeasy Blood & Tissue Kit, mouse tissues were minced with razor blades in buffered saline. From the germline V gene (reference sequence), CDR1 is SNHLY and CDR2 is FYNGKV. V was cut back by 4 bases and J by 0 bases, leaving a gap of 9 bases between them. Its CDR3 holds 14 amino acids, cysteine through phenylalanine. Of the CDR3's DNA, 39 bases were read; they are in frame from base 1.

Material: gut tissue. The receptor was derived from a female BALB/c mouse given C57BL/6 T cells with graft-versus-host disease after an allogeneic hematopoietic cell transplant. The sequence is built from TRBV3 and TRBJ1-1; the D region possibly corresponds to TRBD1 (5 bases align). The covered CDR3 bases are TGTGCCAGCAGCTCCTCGGGACAGAACACAGAAGTCTTC. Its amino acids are CASSSSGQNTEVF. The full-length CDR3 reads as CASSSSGQNTEVFF. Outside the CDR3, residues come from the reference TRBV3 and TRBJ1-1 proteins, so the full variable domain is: GPKVLQIPSHQIIDMGQMVTLNCDPVSNHLYFYWYKQILGQQMEFLVNFYNGKVMEKSKLFKDQFSVERPDGSYFTLKIQPTALEDSAVYFCASSSSGQNTEVFFGKGTRLTVV.